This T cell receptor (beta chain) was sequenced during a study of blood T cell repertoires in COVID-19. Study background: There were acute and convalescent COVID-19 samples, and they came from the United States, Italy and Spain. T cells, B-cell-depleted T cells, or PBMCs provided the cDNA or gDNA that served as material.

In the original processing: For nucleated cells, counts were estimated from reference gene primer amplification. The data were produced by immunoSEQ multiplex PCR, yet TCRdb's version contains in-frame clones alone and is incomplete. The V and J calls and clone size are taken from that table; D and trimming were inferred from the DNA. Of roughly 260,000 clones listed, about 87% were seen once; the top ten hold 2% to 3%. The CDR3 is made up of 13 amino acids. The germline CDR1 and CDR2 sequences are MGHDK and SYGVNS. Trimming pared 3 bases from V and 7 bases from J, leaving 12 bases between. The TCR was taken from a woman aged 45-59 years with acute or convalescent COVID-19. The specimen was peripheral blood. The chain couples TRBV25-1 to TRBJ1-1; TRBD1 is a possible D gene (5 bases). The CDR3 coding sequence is TGTGCCAGCAGTGACCGGGGGGAACTTGAAGCTTTCTTT. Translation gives CASSDRGELEAFF.